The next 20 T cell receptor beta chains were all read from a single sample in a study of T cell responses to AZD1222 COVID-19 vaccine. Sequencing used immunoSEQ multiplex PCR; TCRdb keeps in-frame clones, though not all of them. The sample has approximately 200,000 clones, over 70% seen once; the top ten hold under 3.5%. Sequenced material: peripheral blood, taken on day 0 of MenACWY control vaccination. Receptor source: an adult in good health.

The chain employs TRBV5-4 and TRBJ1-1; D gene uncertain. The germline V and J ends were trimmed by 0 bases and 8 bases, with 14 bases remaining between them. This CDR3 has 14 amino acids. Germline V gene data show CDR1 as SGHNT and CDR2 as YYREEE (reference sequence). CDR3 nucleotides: TGTGCCAGCAGCTTGGAGCCAGTCGGTTTAGAAGCTTTCTTT. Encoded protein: CASSLEPVGLEAFF. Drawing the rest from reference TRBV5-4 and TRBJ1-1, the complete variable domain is ETGVTQSPTHLIKTRGQQVTLRCSSQSGHNTVSWYQQALGQGPQFIFQYYREEENGRGNFPPRFSGLQFPNYSSELNVNALELDDSALYLCASSLEPVGLEAFFGQGTRLTVV.

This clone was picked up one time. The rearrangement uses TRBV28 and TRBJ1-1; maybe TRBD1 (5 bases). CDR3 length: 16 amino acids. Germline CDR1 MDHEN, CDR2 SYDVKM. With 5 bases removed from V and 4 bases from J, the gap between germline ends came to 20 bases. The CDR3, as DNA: TGTGCCAGCAGTACAAGGGACCCTTTGGATAGCACTGAAGCTTTCTTT. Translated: CASSTRDPLDSTEAFF. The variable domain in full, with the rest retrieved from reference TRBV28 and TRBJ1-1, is DVKVTQSSRYLVKRTGEKVFLECVQDMDHENMFWYRQDPGLGLRLIYFSYDVKMKEKGDIPEGYSVSREKKERFSLILESASTNQTSMYLCASSTRDPLDSTEAFFGQGTRLTVV.

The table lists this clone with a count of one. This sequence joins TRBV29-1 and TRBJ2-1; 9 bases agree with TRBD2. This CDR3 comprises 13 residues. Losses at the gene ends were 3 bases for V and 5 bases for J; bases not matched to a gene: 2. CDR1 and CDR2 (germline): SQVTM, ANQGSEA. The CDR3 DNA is TGCAGCGTTGAGTCTAGCGGGGACAATGAGCAGTTCTTC. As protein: CSVESSGDNEQFF.

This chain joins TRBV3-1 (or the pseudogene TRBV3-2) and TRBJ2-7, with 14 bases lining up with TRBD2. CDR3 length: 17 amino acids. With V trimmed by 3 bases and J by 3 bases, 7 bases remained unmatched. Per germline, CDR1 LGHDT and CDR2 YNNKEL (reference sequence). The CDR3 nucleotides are TGTGCCAGCAGCCAGGAGACTAGCGGGAGGGCAAACTACGAGCAGTACTTC. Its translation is CASSQETSGRANYEQYF.

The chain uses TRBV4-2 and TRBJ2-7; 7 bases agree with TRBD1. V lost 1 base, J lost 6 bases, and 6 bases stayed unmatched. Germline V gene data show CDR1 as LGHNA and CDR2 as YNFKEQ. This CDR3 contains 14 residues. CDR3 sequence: CASSQGEPGGEQYF. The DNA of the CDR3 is TGTGCCAGCAGCCAAGGGGAGCCAGGGGGCGAGCAGTACTTC.

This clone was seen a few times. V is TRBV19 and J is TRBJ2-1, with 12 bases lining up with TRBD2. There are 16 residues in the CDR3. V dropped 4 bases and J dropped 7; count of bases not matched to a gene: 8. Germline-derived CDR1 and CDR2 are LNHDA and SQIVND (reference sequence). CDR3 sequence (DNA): TGTGCCAGTAGTAGCCACTCTAGCGGGAGGGCAAATGAGCAGTTCTTC. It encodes CASSSHSSGRANEQFF.

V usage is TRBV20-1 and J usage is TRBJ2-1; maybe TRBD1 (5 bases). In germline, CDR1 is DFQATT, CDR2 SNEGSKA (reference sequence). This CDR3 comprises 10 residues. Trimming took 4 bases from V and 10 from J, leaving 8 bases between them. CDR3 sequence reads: CSAKQEEQFF. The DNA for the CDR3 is TGCAGTGCTAAACAGGAAGAGCAGTTCTTC.

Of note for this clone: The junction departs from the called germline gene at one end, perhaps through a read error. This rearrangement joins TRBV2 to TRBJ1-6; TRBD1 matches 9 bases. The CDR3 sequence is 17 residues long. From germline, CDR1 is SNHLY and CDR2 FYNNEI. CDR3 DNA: TGTGCCAGCAGCGAAGGAAGGGGGGGACAGGGTAATTCACCCCTCCACTTT. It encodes CASSEGRGGQGNSPLHF.

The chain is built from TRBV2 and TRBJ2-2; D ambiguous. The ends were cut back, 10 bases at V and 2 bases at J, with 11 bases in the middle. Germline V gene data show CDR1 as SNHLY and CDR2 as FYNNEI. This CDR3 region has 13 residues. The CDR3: CATGRANTGELFF. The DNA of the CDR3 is TGTGCCACCGGAAGGGCTAACACCGGGGAGCTGTTTTTT.

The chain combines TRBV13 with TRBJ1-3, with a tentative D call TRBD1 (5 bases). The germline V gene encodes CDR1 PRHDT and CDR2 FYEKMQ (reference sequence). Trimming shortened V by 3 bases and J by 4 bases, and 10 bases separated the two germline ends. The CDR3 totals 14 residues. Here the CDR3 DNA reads TGTGCCAGCAGCTTTCAGGGCGCGGGAAACACCATATATTTT. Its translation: CASSFQGAGNTIYF.

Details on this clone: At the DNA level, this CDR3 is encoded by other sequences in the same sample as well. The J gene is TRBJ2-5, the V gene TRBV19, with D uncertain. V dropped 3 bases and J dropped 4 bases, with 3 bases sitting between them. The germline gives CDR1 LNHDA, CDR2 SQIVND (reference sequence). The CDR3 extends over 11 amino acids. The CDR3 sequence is CASSISETQYF. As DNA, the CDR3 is TGTGCCAGTAGTATTTCAGAGACCCAGTACTTC.

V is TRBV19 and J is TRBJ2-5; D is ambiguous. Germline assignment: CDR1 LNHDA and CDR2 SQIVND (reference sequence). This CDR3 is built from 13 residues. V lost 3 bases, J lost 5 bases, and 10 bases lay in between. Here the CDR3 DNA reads TGTGCCAGTAGTATGGGCTTGGGGGAGACCCAGTACTTC. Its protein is CASSMGLGETQYF.

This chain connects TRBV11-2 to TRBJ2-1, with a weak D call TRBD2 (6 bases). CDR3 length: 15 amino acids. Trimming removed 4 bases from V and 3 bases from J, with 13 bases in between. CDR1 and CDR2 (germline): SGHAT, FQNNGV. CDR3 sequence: CASSYVRGLYNEQFF. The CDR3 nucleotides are TGTGCCAGCAGCTACGTTAGGGGACTCTACAATGAGCAGTTCTTC.

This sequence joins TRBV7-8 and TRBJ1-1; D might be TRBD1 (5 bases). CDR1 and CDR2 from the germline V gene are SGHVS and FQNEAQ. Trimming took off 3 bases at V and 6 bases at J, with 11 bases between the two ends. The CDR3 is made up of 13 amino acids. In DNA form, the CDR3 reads TGTGCCAGCAGCTTTGGTGGGGCCCCTGAAGCTTTCTTT. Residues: CASSFGGAPEAFF.

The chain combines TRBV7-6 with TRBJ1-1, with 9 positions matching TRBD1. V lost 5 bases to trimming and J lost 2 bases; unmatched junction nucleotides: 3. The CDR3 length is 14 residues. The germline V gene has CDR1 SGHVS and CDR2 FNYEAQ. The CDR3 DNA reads TGTGCCAGCAGCCCGGGACAGGGAAACACTGAAGCTTTCTTT. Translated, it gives CASSPGQGNTEAFF.

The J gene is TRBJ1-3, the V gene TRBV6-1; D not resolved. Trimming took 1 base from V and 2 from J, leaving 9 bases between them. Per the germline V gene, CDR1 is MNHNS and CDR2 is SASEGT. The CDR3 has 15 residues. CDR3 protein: CASSEDSSAGNTIYF. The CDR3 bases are TGTGCCAGCAGTGAAGACTCTAGCGCTGGAAACACCATATATTTT.

The CDR3: CASSYADRNTGELFF. CDR3 DNA: TGTGCCAGCAGTTACGCGGACAGGAACACCGGGGAGCTGTTTTTT. This rearrangement joins TRBV6-5 to TRBJ2-2; TRBD1 is a possible D gene (6 bases). Trimming cost V 2 bases and J 1 base, with 8 bases left between them. This CDR3 contains 15 residues. The V gene's germline CDR1 is MNHEY and CDR2 SVGAGI.

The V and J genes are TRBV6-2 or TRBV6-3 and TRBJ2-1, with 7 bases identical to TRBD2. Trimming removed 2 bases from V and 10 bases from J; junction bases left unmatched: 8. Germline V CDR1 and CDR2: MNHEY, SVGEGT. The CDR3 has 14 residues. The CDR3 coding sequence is TGTGCCAGCAGTTACCCGAGGCCTAGCGGAGAGCAGTTCTTC. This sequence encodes CASSYPRPSGEQFF.

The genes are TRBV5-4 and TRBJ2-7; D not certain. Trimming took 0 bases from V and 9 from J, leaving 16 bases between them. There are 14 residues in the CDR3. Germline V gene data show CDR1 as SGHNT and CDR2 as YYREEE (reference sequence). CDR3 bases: TGTGCCAGCAGCTTGGTGGACGGGCCCACGGGGCAGTACTTC. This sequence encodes CASSLVDGPTGQYF.

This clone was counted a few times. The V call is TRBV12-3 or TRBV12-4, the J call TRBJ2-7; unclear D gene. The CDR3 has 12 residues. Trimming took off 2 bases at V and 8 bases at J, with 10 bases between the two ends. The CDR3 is CASSLTAHQQYF. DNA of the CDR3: TGTGCCAGCAGTTTAACAGCGCATCAGCAGTACTTC.